The T cell receptor beta chain described here comes from a study of post-analysis software for immune sequencing data. Study-wide background: There were relapsing-remitting, secondary progressive and progressive-relapsing multiple sclerosis among the disease courses included. Study-level findings and limits: When patients were compared with controls, a handful of TRBV segments were more frequent, TRBV5-6, TRBV5-1 and TRBV20-1 among them.

This CDR3 contains 13 residues. Per germline, CDR1 SGHTA and CDR2 FQGNSA. V was cut by 2 bases and J by 5 bases, with 7 bases left in between. The library was made from cDNA and included unique molecular identifiers. Via MiXCR, TCRdb re-called the PCR reads, giving one row per CDR3 protein. The sample consists of hundreds of thousands of distinct CDR3 sequences, just under 30% of them appearing once. Notes on this clonotype: As yet, its antigen is unknown.

This clonotype was sampled from a girl under 18 with multiple sclerosis. Sequenced input: blood. The rearrangement joins TRBV7-2 to TRBJ2-4; D is perhaps TRBD1 or TRBD2 (6 bases each). The chain's CDR3 is CASSLRGENIQYF. CDR3 in DNA: TGTGCCAGCAGCTTAAGGGGGGAAAACATTCAGTACTTC.